These T cell receptor beta chains were read from a single sample in a study of blood T cell repertoires in COVID-19. Data came from immunoSEQ multiplex PCR; TCRdb stores just in-frame clones and leaves some out. The profile shows about 160,000 clones, 60% to 80% of them singletons. The source material was peripheral blood. The receptors derive from a man in his 70s with acute or convalescent COVID-19. The CDR3 runs from the conserved cysteine through the conserved F or W.

v_call cdr3_aa
TRBV5-1 CASSLAGGGELFF
TRBV2 CASSPLGQGAGGYTF
TRBV5-4 CASSLESSRTDTQYF
TRBV2 CASSRARGYNEQFF
TRBV18 CASSPVEGRSYGYTF
TRBV11-3 CASSLGLGQETYNEQFF
TRBV19 CASSSGDSLYEQYF
TRBV27 CASSPTGVHQPQHF
TRBV6-4 CASSEVGRVTDTQYF
TRBV7-2 CASSLLVGADGYTF
TRBV9 CASSVEASGEQQFF
TRBV3-1/TRBV3-2 CASSQDEYGYTF
TRBV6-5 CASSYWQSTDTQYF
TRBV19 CASKGQGAHEQYF
TRBV7-2 CASSQGARGRSYNEQFF
TRBV7-2 CASSLGQGNTEAFF
TRBV7-2 CASSLDAGGQETQYF
TRBV5-1 CASSSGLAGGQNTGELFF
TRBV7-2 CASSLGLAGDTQYF
TRBV24-1 CATSDGTRSNNEQFF
TRBV9 CASSPAGLRLSGDLYNEQFF
TRBV11-2 CAGAGTGDTEAFF